The 8 T cell receptor beta chains in this list originate from one sample, sequenced in a study of T cell responses to AZD1222 COVID-19 vaccine. TCRdb keeps only in-frame clones here, not all; method: immunoSEQ multiplex PCR. The repertoire includes roughly 200,000 clones, 90% to 95% of them detected once, and about 1% sits in the top ten. The material sequenced was peripheral blood, taken 28 days after the second dose of the MenACWY control vaccine. These TCRs come from an adult who received the MenACWY meningococcal vaccine as a control.

The chain is built from TRBV6-6 and TRBJ2-3; no clear D gene. V lost 7 bases and J lost 0, with 11 bases in between. The CDR3 extends over 14 amino acids. Germline V gene data show CDR1 as MNHNY and CDR2 as SVGAGI (reference sequence). CDR3 DNA sequence: TGTGCCAGCACACGGTCAGCTAGCACAGATACGCAGTATTTT. Translated: CASTRSASTDTQYF.

The chain recombines TRBV9 with TRBJ2-3, with a possible D match to TRBD1 (6 bases). Deletions cut 2 bases from V and 5 bases from J, with 9 bases between. Germline CDR1 SGDLS, CDR2 YYNGEE. The CDR3 length is 13 residues. CDR3 sequence: CASSVIGGDTQYF. For the CDR3, the DNA is TGTGCCAGCAGCGTCATAGGGGGAGATACGCAGTATTTT.

This sequence joins TRBV20-1 and TRBJ1-6; D is perhaps TRBD1 (6 bases). V was shortened by 3 bases and J by 10 bases, with 16 bases between the two germline ends. The germline V gene encodes CDR1 DFQATT and CDR2 SNEGSKA (reference sequence). The CDR3 length is 14 residues. The CDR3 reads CSASQGRGGSPLHF. The CDR3 bases are TGCAGTGCTAGTCAGGGCAGGGGAGGCTCACCCCTCCACTTT.

V gene TRBV7-2 combines with J gene TRBJ2-1, with TRBD2 matching over 7 bases. The V and J ends lost 5 bases and 7 bases, in that order; junction bases with no gene match: 11. The CDR3 is 15 residues long. Germline values: CDR1 SGHTA, CDR2 FQGNSA. The CDR3 reads CASSPGGTKRNEQFF. DNA of the CDR3: TGTGCCAGCAGCCCGGGCGGGACTAAAAGAAATGAGCAGTTCTTC.

V usage is TRBV12-3 or TRBV12-4 and J usage is TRBJ2-1, with TRBD2 as a possible D gene (6 bases). V gave up 6 bases and J gave up 9 bases, with 15 bases separating them. The CDR3 is 13 residues long. The CDR3 sequence: CASSPLPGGEQFF. For the CDR3, the DNA is TGTGCCAGCAGCCCCCTTCCCGGGGGTGAGCAGTTCTTC.

The J gene is TRBJ1-4, the V gene TRBV2, with 7 positions matching TRBD1. Germline lookup yields CDR1 SNHLY and CDR2 FYNNEI. The length of the CDR3 is 17 residues. Trimming at V came to 6 bases and at J to 2 bases, leaving 12 bases not matched to a gene. CDR3 bases: TGTGCCAGCAGACGACAGGGAGGTGGGCCGACTAATGAAAAACTGTTTTTT. The encoded protein is CASRRQGGGPTNEKLFF.

The chain is built from TRBV28 and TRBJ2-7, with TRBD1 identical over 10 bases. The germline CDR1 and CDR2 sequences are MDHEN and SYDVKM. The CDR3 extends over 14 amino acids. The trim removed 6 bases at V and 6 bases at J, leaving 8 bases unmatched. CDR3 sequence: CASRDGTGVFEQYF. The CDR3 bases are TGTGCCAGCAGAGATGGGACAGGGGTTTTCGAGCAGTACTTC.

The chain links TRBV5-4 to TRBJ2-1, with D possibly being TRBD2 (5 bases). V dropped 5 bases and J dropped 2 bases, with 17 bases sitting between them. The germline CDR1 and CDR2 sequences are SGHNT and YYREEE (reference sequence). The CDR3 spans 16 residues. The CDR3 nucleotides are TGTGCCAGCAGGCATGGAGGCGGGTCAGCCTACAATGAGCAGTTCTTC. This gives the protein CASRHGGGSAYNEQFF.